This entry lists 23 T cell receptor beta chains sequenced from one sample in a study of shared clonotypes between healthy human individuals. The table came from immunoSEQ multiplex PCR; TCRdb's copy has only in-frame clones and leaves some out. This table holds about 460,000 clones, more than 70% found once. The sequenced material came from PBMCs. The receptor set was obtained from a woman aged 40-49 years in good health. Some clones in this sample may be carry-over from other donors' samples.

In regard to this clone: A read error is likely here: a far larger clone is one base away. The chain links TRBV25-1 to TRBJ2-3, with D possibly being TRBD1 (5 bases). Germline CDR1 MGHDK, CDR2 SYGVNS. The CDR3 is 14 amino acids. Trimming left V 5 bases short and J 10 bases short, with 19 bases between. The CDR3 sequence: CASSSTAPTGPQYF. The CDR3 nucleotides are TGTGCCAGCAGTTCGACAGCCCCCACCGGGCCGCAGTATTTT.

This clone has just one count. V is TRBV4-2 and J is TRBJ1-3; TRBD2 aligns across 8 bases. The J call may be mistaken, given a closer DNA end match to TRBJ2-2. The CDR3 loop spans 18 amino acids. The germline V gene has CDR1 LGHNA and CDR2 YNFKEQ. CDR3 coding DNA: TGTGCCAGCAGCCAATTCCTCTCAGCGGGAGCCTCTACCGGGGAGCTGTTTTTT. Amino acids: CASSQFLSAGASTGELFF.

The chain couples TRBV27 to TRBJ2-7, with unresolved D. Trimming removed 2 bases at V and 5 bases at J, with 16 bases between. The germline CDR1 and CDR2 sequences are MNHEY and SMNVEV (reference sequence). This CDR3 has 15 amino acids. The CDR3 nucleotides are TGTGCCAGCAGTTTAGGCGCTCGGGTTCCCCACGAGCAGTACTTC. The encoded protein is CASSLGARVPHEQYF.

This rearrangement joins TRBV25-1 to TRBJ2-1, with 8 positions matching TRBD2. Germline CDR1 reads MGHDK; CDR2 reads SYGVNS. The CDR3 runs to 15 residues. With 3 bases clipped from V and 7 bases from J, the junction kept 8 bases outside the gene matches. In DNA form, the CDR3 reads TGTGCCAGCAGTGAGAGCGGGAGCTTCACGAATGAGCAGTTCTTC. It is translated as CASSESGSFTNEQFF.

CDR3 amino acids: CASRVLGECEQYF. The DNA for the CDR3 is TGTGCCAGCAGGGTTCTAGGCGAATGCGAGCAGTACTTC. The J gene is TRBJ2-7, the V gene TRBV6-4; no reliable D call. CDR3 size: 13 residues. Trimming shortened V by 6 bases and J by 6 bases, and 15 bases separated the two germline ends. Germline V gene lookup returns CDR1 MRHNA and CDR2 SNTAGT.

This clone was recorded a few times. The chain carries TRBV15 and TRBJ2-7, with no clear D. The CDR3 spans 12 residues. Germline-derived CDR1 and CDR2 are LNHNV and YYDKDF (reference sequence). Trimming took off 0 bases at V and 5 bases at J, with 5 bases between the two ends. CDR3 DNA: TGTGCCACCAGCAGAGACACCGACGAGCAGTACTTC. Translation gives CATSRDTDEQYF.

The chain recombines TRBV7-3 with TRBJ2-1, with D tentatively TRBD1 or TRBD2 (7 bases each). CDR1 is SGHTA, CDR2 FQGTGA, per germline. Trimming pared 4 bases from V and 6 bases from J, leaving 19 bases between. CDR3 length equals 16 residues. The CDR3 protein is CASSSQGGRPPNEQFF. The CDR3 bases are TGTGCCAGCAGCTCCCAGGGGGGGAGACCCCCCAATGAGCAGTTCTTC.

This clone was picked up one time. This chain connects TRBV28 to TRBJ2-7, with D perhaps matching TRBD1 (6 bases). Trimming pared 7 bases from V and 4 bases from J, leaving 17 bases between. The germline CDR1 and CDR2 sequences are MDHEN and SYDVKM. The CDR3 has 14 residues. Here the CDR3 reads CASTPRMGAYEQYF. CDR3 coding DNA: TGTGCCAGCACCCCTCGGATGGGGGCGTACGAGCAGTACTTC.

This clone was recorded once. V and J are TRBV5-1 and TRBJ1-1, with 8 bases lining up with TRBD1. J lost 1 base, V lost 4 bases, and 6 bases had no gene match. CDR1 and CDR2 (germline): SGHRS, YFSETQ. This CDR3 contains 15 residues. CDR3 sequence: CASSTLGQGNTEAFF. The CDR3 DNA reads as TGCGCCAGCAGCACCCTCGGACAGGGGAACACTGAAGCTTTCTTT.

This sequence joins TRBV25-1 and TRBJ2-7; possibly TRBD1 for D (6 bases). Deletions cut 4 bases from V and 4 bases from J, with 11 bases between. CDR3 length equals 13 residues. Germline V lookup: CDR1 MGHDK, CDR2 SYGVNS. CDR3 sequence: CASSAQGLYEQYF. For the CDR3, the DNA is TGTGCCAGCAGTGCACAGGGCCTTTACGAGCAGTACTTC.

The chain combines TRBV6-1 with TRBJ1-5; D uncertain. This CDR3 contains 13 residues. Trimming took 1 base from V and 2 from J, leaving 3 bases between them. Per germline, CDR1 MNHNS and CDR2 SASEGT. CDR3 sequence reads: CASSEVGNQPQHF. For the CDR3, the DNA is TGTGCCAGCAGTGAAGTGGGCAATCAGCCCCAGCATTTT.

The chain combines TRBV7-9 with TRBJ2-1; D ambiguous. Germline V lookup: CDR1 SEHNR, CDR2 FQNEAQ (reference sequence). This CDR3 has 14 residues. Between the trimmed V and J ends, which lost 1 base and 0 bases, there was a span of 4 bases. The CDR3 DNA follows: TGTGCCAGCAGCTTAGTGTCCTCCTACAATGAGCAGTTCTTC. It encodes CASSLVSSYNEQFF.

V is TRBV6-5 and J is TRBJ1-5, with TRBD1 matching over 7 bases. After removal of 5 bases from V and 2 bases from J, the junction contained 6 bases not matched to a gene. The germline gives CDR1 MNHEY, CDR2 SVGAGI. The CDR3 has 15 residues. CDR3 DNA sequence: TGTGCCAGCAGTCAGACAGGGATGGGCAATCAGCCCCAGCATTTT. The encoded protein is CASSQTGMGNQPQHF.

The rearrangement links TRBV2 to TRBJ1-5; 10 bases agree with TRBD1. V was clipped by 5 bases and J by 5 bases; unmatched bases: 6. This CDR3 is 15 amino acids long. Germline CDR1 reads SNHLY; CDR2 reads FYNNEI. The chain's CDR3 is CASSRGGTGDQPQHF. CDR3 sequence (DNA): TGTGCCAGCAGTCGAGGGGGGACAGGGGATCAGCCCCAGCATTTT. The whole variable domain, filled in from reference TRBV2 and TRBJ1-5, reads EPEVTQTPSHQVTQMGQEVILRCVPISNHLYFYWYRQILGQKVEFLVSFYNNEISEKSEIFDDQFSVERPDGSNFTLKIRSTKLEDSAMYFCASSRGGTGDQPQHFGDGTRLSIL.

V is TRBV13 and J is TRBJ2-7; 7 bases agree with TRBD1. This CDR3 contains 14 residues. Germline CDR1 reads PRHDT; CDR2 reads FYEKMQ (reference sequence). The junction had 8 bases not matched to a gene; V was cut back by 4 bases and J by 5 bases. CDR3 sequence reads: CASSYNRGRHEQYF. Written as DNA, the CDR3 is TGTGCCAGCAGCTATAACAGGGGACGCCACGAGCAGTACTTC.

Worth noting for this clone: This likely reflects a read error, since a far larger clone is one base away. The sample contains more than one DNA sequence encoding this CDR3. V is TRBV29-1 and J is TRBJ1-1; D perhaps matches TRBD1 (5 bases). Germline V gives CDR1 SQVTM, CDR2 ANQGSEA. This CDR3 region has 12 residues. Trimming cost V 4 bases and J 6 bases, with 12 bases left between them. The CDR3 spells CSVGDGLAEAFF. The CDR3 nucleotides read TGCAGCGTTGGGGACGGCCTGGCTGAAGCTTTCTTT.

The J gene is TRBJ1-1, the V gene TRBV5-4; D not certain. Germline CDR1 reads SGHNT; CDR2 reads YYREEE (reference sequence). Trimming shortened V by 5 bases and J by 5 bases, and 16 bases separated the two germline ends. The CDR3 runs 14 residues. The CDR3 DNA is TGTGCCAGCAGGGAGGGTCTCTCCAGGACTGAAGCTTTCTTT. Its protein product is CASREGLSRTEAFF.

The chain links TRBV28 to TRBJ1-4, with D uncertain. This CDR3 contains 14 residues. Germline V gene sequence: CDR1 MDHEN, CDR2 SYDVKM. The ends were cut back, 3 bases at V and 5 bases at J, with 10 bases in the middle. As DNA, the CDR3 is TGTGCCAGCAGTTTTGGCGACCGGAATGAAAAACTGTTTTTT. Amino acid sequence: CASSFGDRNEKLFF.

V and J are TRBV28 and TRBJ2-6; D is possibly TRBD2 (5 bases). Germline assignment: CDR1 MDHEN and CDR2 SYDVKM. The CDR3 length is 19 residues. The germline V and J ends were trimmed by 7 bases and 1 base, with 23 bases remaining between them. For the CDR3, the DNA is TGTGCCAGCATCCCCGGCGGTGCGGGTCACCTGTCTGGGGCCAACGTCCTGACTTTC. It specifies CASIPGGAGHLSGANVLTF.

The V call is TRBV5-1, the J call TRBJ2-7, with TRBD1 matching 8 bases. Germline CDR1 and CDR2: SGHRS and YFSETQ. The V and J ends lost 4 bases and 7 bases, in that order; junction bases with no gene match: 13. The CDR3 is 15 residues long. The CDR3 sequence: CASSPQGRGLDEQYF. The CDR3 nucleotides read TGCGCCAGCAGCCCCCAGGGCAGGGGGCTCGATGAGCAGTACTTC. The variable domain in full, completed from reference TRBV5-1 and TRBJ2-7, reads KAGVTQTPRYLIKTRGQQVTLSCSPISGHRSVSWYQQTPGQGLQFLFEYFSETQRNKGNFPGRFSGRQFSNSRSEMNVSTLELGDSALYLCASSPQGRGLDEQYFGPGTRLTVT.

This clone was detected only a few times. A far bigger clonotype differs at one base, so this is likely a read error. Other DNA sequences from this sample encode an identical CDR3 as well. The chain links TRBV30 to TRBJ1-1; D possibly corresponds to TRBD1 (5 bases). The CDR3 length is 13 residues. Per the germline V gene, CDR1 is GTSNPN and CDR2 is SVGIG (reference sequence). The CDR3 sequence is CAWDWNMNTEAFF. CDR3 coding DNA: TGCGCCTGGGACTGGAACATGAACACTGAAGCTTTCTTT.

Turning to this clone: A far larger clone is off by one base, so a read error is likely. Other DNA sequences from this sample encode an identical CDR3 as well. The chain recombines TRBV7-9 with TRBJ1-1; D not certain. Germline V CDR1 and CDR2: SEHNR, FQNEAQ (reference sequence). The V and J ends lost 4 bases and 0 bases respectively, with 6 bases between them. There are 13 residues in the CDR3. CDR3 in amino acids: CASSSQMNTEAFF. The CDR3 region has the DNA TGTGCCAGCAGCTCTCAGATGAACACTGAAGCTTTCTTT.

This chain uses TRBV10-3 with TRBJ2-7; D perhaps matches TRBD1 (6 bases). Germline CDR1 and CDR2: ENHRY and SYGVKD. The CDR3 covers 14 residues. V dropped 3 bases and J dropped 4 bases, with 13 bases sitting between them. This CDR3 is CAISDKPGTYEQYF. CDR3 in DNA: TGTGCCATCAGTGATAAGCCAGGGACATACGAGCAGTACTTC.